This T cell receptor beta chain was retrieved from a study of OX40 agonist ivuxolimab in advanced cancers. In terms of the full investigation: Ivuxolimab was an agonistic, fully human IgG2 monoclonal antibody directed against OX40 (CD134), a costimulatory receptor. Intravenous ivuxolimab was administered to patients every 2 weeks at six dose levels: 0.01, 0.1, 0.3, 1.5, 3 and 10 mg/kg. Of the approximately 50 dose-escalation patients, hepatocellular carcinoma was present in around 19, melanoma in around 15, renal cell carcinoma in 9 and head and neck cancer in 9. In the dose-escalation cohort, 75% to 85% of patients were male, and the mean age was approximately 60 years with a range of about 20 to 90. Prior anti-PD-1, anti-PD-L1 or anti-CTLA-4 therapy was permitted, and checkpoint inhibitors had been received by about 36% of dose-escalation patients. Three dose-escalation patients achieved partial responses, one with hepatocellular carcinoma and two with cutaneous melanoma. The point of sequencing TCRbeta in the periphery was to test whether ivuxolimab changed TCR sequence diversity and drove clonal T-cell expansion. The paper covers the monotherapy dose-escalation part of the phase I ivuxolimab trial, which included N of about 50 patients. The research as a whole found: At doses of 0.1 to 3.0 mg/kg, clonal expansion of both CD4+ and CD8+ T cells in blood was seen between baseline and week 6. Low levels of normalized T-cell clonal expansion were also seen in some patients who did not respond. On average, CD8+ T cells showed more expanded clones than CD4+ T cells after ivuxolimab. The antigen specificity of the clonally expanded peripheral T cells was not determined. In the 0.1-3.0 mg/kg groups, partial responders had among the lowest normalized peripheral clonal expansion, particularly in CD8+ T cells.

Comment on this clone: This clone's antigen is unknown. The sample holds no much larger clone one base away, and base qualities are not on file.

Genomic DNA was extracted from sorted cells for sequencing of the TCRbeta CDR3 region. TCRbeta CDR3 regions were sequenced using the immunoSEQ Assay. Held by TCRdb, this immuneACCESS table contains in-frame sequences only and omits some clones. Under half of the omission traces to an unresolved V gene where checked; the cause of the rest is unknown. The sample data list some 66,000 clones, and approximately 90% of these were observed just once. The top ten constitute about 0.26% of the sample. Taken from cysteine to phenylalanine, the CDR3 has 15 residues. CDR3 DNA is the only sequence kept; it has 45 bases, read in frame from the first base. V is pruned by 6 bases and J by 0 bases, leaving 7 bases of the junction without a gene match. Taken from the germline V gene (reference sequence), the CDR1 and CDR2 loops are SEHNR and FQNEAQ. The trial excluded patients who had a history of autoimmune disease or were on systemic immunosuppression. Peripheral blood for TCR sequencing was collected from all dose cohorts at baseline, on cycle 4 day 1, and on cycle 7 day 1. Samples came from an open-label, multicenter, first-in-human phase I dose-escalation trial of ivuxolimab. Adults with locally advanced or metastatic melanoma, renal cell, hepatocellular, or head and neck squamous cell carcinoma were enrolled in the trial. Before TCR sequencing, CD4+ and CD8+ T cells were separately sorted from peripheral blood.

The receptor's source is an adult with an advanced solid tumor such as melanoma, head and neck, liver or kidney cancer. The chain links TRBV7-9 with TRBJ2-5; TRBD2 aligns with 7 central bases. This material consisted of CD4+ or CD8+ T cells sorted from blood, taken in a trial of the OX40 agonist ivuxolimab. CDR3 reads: CASRGGTAYQETQYF. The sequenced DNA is TGTGCCAGCAGGGGAGGGACGGCGTACCAAGAGACCCAGTACTTC.